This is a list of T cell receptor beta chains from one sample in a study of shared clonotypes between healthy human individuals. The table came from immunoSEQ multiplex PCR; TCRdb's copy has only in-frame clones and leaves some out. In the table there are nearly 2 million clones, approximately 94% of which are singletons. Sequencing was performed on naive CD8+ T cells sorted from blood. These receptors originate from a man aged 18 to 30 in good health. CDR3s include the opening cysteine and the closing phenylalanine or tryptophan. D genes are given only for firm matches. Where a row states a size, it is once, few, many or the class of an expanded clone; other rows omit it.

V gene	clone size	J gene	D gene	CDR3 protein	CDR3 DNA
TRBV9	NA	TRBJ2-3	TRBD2	CASSVGTSSDTQYF	TGTGCCAGCAGCGTGGGGACTAGCTCAGATACGCAGTATTTT
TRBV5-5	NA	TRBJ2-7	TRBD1	CASSFGTGDEQYF	TGTGCCAGCAGCTTCGGGACAGGGGACGAGCAGTACTTC
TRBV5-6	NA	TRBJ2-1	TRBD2	CASSLGGGAPGYEQFF	TGTGCCAGCAGCTTAGGCGGGGGGGCTCCGGGCTATGAGCAGTTCTTC
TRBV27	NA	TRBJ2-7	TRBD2	CASSSGSGGSGEQYF	TGTGCCAGCAGTTCCGGTAGCGGGGGTTCGGGAGAGCAGTACTTC
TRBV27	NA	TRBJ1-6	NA	CASSFLGPGADLHF	TGTGCCAGCAGTTTCCTGGGACCGGGCGCTGACCTCCACTTT
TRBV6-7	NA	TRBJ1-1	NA	CASSFCPGTEAFF	TGTGCCAGCAGTTTTTGCCCGGGGACTGAAGCTTTCTTT
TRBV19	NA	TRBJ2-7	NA	CASSIAPSYEQYF	TGTGCCAGTAGTATTGCTCCGTCCTACGAGCAGTACTTC
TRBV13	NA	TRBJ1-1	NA	CASSHGGGGEAFF	TGTGCCAGCAGCCACGGTGGGGGGGGTGAAGCTTTCTTT
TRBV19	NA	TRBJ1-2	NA	CASIGIYGYTF	TGTGCCAGTATAGGGATCTATGGCTACACCTTC
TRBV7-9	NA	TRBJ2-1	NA	CASSWVPVREQFF	TGTGCCAGCAGCTGGGTCCCGGTTAGAGAGCAGTTCTTC
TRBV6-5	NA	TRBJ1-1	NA	CASTDGVGGAFF	TGTGCCAGCACCGACGGGGTTGGGGGTGCTTTCTTT
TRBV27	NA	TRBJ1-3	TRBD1	CASSTGAPGNTIYF	TGTGCCAGCAGTACAGGGGCGCCCGGAAACACCATATATTTT
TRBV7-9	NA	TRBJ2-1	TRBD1	CASSPPGTEVDEQFF	TGTGCCAGCAGCCCACCCGGGACAGAGGTTGATGAGCAGTTCTTC
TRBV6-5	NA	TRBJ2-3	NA	CASNPSGPRGAQYF	TGTGCCAGCAACCCCAGCGGCCCCCGAGGTGCGCAGTATTTT
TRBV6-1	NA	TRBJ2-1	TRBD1	CASSEAGRRQGYNEQFF	TGTGCCAGCAGTGAAGCTGGGAGGAGACAGGGGTACAATGAGCAGTTCTTC
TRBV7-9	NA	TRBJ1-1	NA	CASSLVGWGYTNPNTEAFF	TGTGCCAGCAGCTTAGTCGGGTGGGGATACACCAACCCGAACACTGAAGCTTTCTTT
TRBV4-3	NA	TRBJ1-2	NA	CASSQGSRANYGYTF	TGCGCCAGCAGCCAAGGGTCCCGAGCTAACTATGGCTACACCTTC
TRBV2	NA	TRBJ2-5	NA	CASSEGNPQETQYF	TGTGCCAGCAGTGAAGGGAACCCACAAGAGACCCAGTACTTC
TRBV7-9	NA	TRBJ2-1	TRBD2	CASSSTSMGEGSYNEQFF	TGTGCCAGCAGCTCCACGAGTATGGGGGAGGGCTCCTACAATGAGCAGTTCTTC
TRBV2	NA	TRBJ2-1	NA	CASSGVHPRPNNEQFF	TGTGCCAGCAGTGGGGTCCACCCCCGTCCAAACAATGAGCAGTTCTTC
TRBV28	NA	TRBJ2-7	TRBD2	CASSIRTSGGQAEQYF	TGTGCCAGCAGTATACGGACTAGCGGGGGCCAAGCCGAGCAGTACTTC
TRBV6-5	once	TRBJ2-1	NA	CASSYTGSEQFF	TGTGCCAGCAGTTACACAGGCAGTGAGCAGTTCTTC
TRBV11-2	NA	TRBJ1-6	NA	CASSLVLGEGPFSPLHF	TGTGCCAGCAGCTTAGTGCTCGGGGAGGGCCCATTTTCACCCCTCCACTTT
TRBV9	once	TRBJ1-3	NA	CASSYLVGPGNTIYF	TGTGCCAGCAGCTATTTGGTTGGGCCGGGAAACACCATATATTTT
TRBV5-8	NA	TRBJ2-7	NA	CASSFPGQLLYEQYF	TGTGCCAGCAGCTTTCCGGGACAACTACTCTACGAGCAGTACTTC
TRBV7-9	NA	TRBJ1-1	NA	CASTPLGNTEAFF	TGTGCCAGCACCCCTTTGGGGAACACTGAAGCTTTCTTT
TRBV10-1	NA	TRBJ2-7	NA	CASSGGISYEQYF	TGCGCCAGCAGTGGAGGGATCTCCTACGAGCAGTACTTC
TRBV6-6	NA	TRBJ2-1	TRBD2	CASSYNLGGDNEQFF	TGTGCCAGCAGTTACAACTTGGGAGGGGACAATGAGCAGTTCTTC
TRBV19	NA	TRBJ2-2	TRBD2	CASRGLAGDTGELFF	TGTGCCAGTAGAGGACTAGCGGGAGACACCGGGGAGCTGTTTTTT
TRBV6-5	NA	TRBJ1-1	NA	CASRERPHTEAFF	TGTGCCAGCAGGGAACGGCCACACACTGAAGCTTTCTTT
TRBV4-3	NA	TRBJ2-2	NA	CASREGIVTGELFF	TGCGCCAGCAGGGAGGGGATAGTCACCGGGGAGCTGTTTTTT
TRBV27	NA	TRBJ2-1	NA	CASSLEGFYNEQFF	TGTGCCAGCAGTTTAGAGGGTTTCTACAATGAGCAGTTCTTC